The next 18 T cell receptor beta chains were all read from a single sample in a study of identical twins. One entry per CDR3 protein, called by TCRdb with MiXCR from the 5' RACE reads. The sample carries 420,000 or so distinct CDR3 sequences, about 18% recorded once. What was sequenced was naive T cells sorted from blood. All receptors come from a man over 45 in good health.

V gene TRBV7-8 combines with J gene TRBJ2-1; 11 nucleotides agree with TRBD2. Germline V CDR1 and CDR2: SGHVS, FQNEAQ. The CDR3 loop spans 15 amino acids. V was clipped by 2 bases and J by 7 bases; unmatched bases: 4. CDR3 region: CASSLFASGRNEQFF. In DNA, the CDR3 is TGTGCCAGCAGCTTATTTGCTAGCGGGAGGAATGAGCAGTTCTTC.

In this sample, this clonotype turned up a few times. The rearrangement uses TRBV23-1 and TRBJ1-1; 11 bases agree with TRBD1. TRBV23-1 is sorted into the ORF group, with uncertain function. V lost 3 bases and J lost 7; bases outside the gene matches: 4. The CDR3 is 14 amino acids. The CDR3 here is CASSQRTGGFEAFF. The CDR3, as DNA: TGCGCCAGCAGTCAGCGGACAGGGGGCTTTGAAGCTTTCTTT.

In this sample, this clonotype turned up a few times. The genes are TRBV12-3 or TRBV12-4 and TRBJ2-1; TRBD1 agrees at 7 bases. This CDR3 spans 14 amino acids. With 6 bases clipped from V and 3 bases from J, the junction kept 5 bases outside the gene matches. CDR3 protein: CASRSGQFYNEQFF. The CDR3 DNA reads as TGTGCCAGCAGATCGGGACAGTTCTACAATGAGCAGTTCTTC.

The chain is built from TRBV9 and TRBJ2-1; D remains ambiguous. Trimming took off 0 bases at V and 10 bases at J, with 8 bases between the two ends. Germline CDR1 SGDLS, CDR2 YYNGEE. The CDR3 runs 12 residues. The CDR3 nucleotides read TGTGCCAGCAGCGTAGGGGCTTCCGAGCAGTTCTTC. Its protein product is CASSVGASEQFF.

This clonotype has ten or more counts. The CDR3 DNA is TGTGCCAGCAGCCATGAGGGCCAGGGAGGCACTGAAGCTTTCTTT. Amino acid sequence: CASSHEGQGGTEAFF. V usage is TRBV13 and J usage is TRBJ1-1; D might be TRBD1 (5 bases). Trimming took 5 bases from V and 4 from J, leaving 17 bases between them. In germline, CDR1 is PRHDT, CDR2 FYEKMQ (reference sequence). This CDR3 is 15 amino acids long.

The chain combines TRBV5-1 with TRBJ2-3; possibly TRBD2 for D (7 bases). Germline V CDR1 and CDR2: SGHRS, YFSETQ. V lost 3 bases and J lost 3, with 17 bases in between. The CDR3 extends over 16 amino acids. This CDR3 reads CASSSAGGGSTDTQYF. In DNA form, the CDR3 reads TGCGCCAGCAGCTCGGCCGGCGGGGGCTCGACAGATACGCAGTATTTT.

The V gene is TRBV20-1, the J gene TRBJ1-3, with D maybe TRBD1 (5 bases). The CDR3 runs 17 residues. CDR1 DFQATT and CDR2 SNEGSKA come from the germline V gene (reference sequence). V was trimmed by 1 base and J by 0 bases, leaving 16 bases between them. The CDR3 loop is CSARGDSLPYSGNTIYF. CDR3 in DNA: TGCAGTGCTAGAGGAGACAGTCTCCCCTACTCTGGAAACACCATATATTTT.

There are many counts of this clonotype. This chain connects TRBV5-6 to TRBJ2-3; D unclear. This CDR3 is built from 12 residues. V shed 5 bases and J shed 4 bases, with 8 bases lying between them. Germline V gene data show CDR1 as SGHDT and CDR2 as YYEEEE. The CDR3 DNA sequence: TGTGCCAGCAGTAGGGATTCAGATACGCAGTATTTT. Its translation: CASSRDSDTQYF.

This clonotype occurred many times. The CDR3 here is CASSQFSTERSYEQYF. CDR3 sequence (DNA): TGCGCCAGCAGCCAATTCTCCACAGAAAGGTCCTACGAGCAGTACTTC. The genes are TRBV4-1 and TRBJ2-7; D remains ambiguous. V dropped 2 bases and J dropped 1 base, with 15 bases sitting between them. CDR1 is MGHRA and CDR2 is YSYEKL in the germline V gene. This CDR3 spans 16 amino acids.

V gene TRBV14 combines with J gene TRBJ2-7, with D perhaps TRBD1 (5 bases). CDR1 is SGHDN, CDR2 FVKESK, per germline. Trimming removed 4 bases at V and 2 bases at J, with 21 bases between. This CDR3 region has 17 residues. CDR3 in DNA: TGTGCCAGCAGCCGCCACCCTGGCCTGGACAAGCCCTACGAGCAGTACTTC. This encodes CASSRHPGLDKPYEQYF.

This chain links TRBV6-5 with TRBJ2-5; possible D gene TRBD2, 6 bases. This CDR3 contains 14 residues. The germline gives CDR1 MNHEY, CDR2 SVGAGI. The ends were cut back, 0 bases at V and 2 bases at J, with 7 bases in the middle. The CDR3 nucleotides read TGTGCCAGCAGTTACTCGGGGAGGCAAGAGACCCAGTACTTC. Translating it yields CASSYSGRQETQYF.

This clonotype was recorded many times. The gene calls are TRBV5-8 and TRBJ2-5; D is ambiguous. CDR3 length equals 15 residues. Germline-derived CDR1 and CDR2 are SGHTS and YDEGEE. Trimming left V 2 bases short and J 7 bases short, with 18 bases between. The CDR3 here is CASSLGLPGEMTQYF. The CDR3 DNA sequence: TGTGCCAGCAGCTTAGGCTTGCCAGGCGAAATGACCCAGTACTTC.

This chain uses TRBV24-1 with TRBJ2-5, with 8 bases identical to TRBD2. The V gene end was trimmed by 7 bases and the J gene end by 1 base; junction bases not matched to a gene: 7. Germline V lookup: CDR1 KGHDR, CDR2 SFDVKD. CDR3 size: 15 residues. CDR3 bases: TGTGCCACCAGCGGCCGTAGCGGGACCCAAGAGACCCAGTACTTC. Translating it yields CATSGRSGTQETQYF.

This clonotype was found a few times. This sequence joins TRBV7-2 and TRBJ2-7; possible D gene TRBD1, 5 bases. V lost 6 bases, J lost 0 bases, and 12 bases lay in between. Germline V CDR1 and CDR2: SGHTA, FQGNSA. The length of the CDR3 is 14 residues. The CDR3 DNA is TGTGCCAGCAGGCTACAGGCAAGCTCCTACGAGCAGTACTTC. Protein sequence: CASRLQASSYEQYF.

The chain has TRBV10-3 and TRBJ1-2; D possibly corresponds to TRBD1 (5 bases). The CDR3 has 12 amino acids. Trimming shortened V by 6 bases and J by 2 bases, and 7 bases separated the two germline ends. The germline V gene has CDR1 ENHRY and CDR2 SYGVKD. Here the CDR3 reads CAIRQENYGYTF. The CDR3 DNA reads TGTGCCATCAGACAGGAGAACTATGGCTACACCTTC.

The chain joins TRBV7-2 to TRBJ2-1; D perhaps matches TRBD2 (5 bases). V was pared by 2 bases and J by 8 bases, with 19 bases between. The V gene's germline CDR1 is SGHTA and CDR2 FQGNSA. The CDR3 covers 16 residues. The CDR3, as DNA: TGTGCCAGCAGCTTATTTATTGGCCTAGCTCGGTATGAGCAGTTCTTC. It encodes CASSLFIGLARYEQFF.

The CDR3 nucleotides are TGTGCCAGCAGCTTAGCGTTCGACAATGAGCAGTTCTTC. Translating gives CASSLAFDNEQFF. The chain carries TRBV7-2 and TRBJ2-1; D not resolved. Between the trimmed V and J ends, which lost 0 bases and 5 bases, there was a span of 5 bases. Looked up from germline, CDR1 is SGHTA and CDR2 is FQGNSA. The CDR3 sequence is 13 residues long.

The chain's CDR3 is CASSSGQISSGNTIYF. Here the CDR3 DNA reads TGCGCCAGCAGCTCGGGACAGATAAGCTCTGGAAACACCATATATTTT. The V and J genes are TRBV5-1 and TRBJ1-3, with 7 bases lining up with TRBD1. Germline V gene data show CDR1 as SGHRS and CDR2 as YFSETQ. The CDR3 totals 16 residues. The trim removed 3 bases at V and 0 bases at J, leaving 6 bases unmatched.